Below, 2 T cell receptor beta chains from the same sample are listed, as sequenced in a study of T cell responses to AZD1222 COVID-19 vaccine. Libraries were prepared by immunoSEQ multiplex PCR; TCRdb keeps only in-frame clonotypes and omits some of them. The sample yields fewer than 150,000 clones, roughly 88% seen once. The sequences come from peripheral blood, collected on day 0 of AZD1222 vaccination. Receptors originate from an adult in good health.

This clone has only one observation. This sequence joins TRBV5-6 and TRBJ2-1; D is uncertain. CDR1 is SGHDT and CDR2 is YYEEEE in the germline V gene. The germline V and J ends were trimmed by 4 bases and 4 bases, with 15 bases remaining between them. This CDR3 comprises 15 residues. The CDR3: CASSIMPLSYNEQFF. The CDR3 DNA is TGTGCCAGCAGCATCATGCCGCTTAGTTACAATGAGCAGTTCTTC. The entire variable domain, with the rest obtained from reference TRBV5-6 and TRBJ2-1, is as follows: DAGVTQSPTHLIKTRGQQVTLRCSPKSGHDTVSWYQQALGQGPQFIFQYYEEEERQRGNFPDRFSGHQFPNYSSELNVNALLLGDSALYLCASSIMPLSYNEQFFGPGTRLTVL.

This chain joins TRBV13 and TRBJ2-7; no clear D gene. Per germline, CDR1 PRHDT and CDR2 FYEKMQ (reference sequence). The V gene lost 6 bases and the J gene lost 2 bases, with 8 bases spanning the gap. This CDR3 comprises 12 residues. CDR3 residues: CASSPQAYEQYF. The CDR3 nucleotides are TGTGCCAGCAGTCCGCAGGCCTACGAGCAGTACTTC.